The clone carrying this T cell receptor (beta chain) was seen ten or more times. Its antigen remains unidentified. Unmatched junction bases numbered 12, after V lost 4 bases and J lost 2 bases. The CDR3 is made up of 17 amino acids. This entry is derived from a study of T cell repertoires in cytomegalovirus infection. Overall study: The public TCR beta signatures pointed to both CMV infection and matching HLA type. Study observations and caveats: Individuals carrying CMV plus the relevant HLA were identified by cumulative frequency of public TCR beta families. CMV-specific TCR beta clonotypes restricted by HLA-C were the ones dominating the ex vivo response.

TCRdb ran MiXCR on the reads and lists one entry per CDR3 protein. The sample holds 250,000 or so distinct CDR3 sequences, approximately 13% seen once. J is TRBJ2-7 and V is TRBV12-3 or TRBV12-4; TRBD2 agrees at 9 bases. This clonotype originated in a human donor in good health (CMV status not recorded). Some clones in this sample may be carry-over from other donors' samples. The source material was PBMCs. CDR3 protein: CASSYETPGLAAYEQYF. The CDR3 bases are TGTGCCAGCAGTTACGAAACACCGGGACTAGCAGCCTACGAGCAGTACTTC.